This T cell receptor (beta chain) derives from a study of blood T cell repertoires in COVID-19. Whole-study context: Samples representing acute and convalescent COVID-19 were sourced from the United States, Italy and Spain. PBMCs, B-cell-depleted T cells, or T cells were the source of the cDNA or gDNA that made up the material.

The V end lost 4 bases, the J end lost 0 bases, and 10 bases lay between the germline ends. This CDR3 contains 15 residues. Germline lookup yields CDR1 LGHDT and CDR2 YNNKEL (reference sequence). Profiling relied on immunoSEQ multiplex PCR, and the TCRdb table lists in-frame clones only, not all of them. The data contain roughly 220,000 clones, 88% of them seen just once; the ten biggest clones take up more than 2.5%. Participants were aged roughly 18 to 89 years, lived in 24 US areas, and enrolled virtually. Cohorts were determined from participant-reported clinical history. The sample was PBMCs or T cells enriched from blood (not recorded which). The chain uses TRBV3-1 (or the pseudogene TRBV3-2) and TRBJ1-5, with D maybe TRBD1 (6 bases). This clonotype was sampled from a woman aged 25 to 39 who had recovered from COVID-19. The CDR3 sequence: CASSPGTNSNQPQHF. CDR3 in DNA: TGTGCCAGCAGCCCCGGGACAAATAGCAATCAGCCCCAGCATTTT.